This TCR beta chain derives from a study of T cell changes during pregnancy in multiple sclerosis. Sequenced by immunoSEQ multiplex PCR; TCRdb stores in-frame clones only, minus some. Among 30,000 or so clones listed, 89% were seen once. The V gene's germline CDR1 is SGDLS and CDR2 YYNGEE. There are 18 residues in the CDR3. Trimming cost V 1 base and J 0 bases, with 17 bases left between them. This TCR derives from a female donor with multiple sclerosis, enrolled in a pregnancy study. The gene calls are TRBV9 and TRBJ1-3; possible D gene TRBD1, 5 bases. The sample in question was CD8+ T cells from peripheral blood mononuclear cells, obtained in the second trimester of pregnancy. CDR3 sequence (DNA): TGTGCCAGCAGCGTAAATACGTGGGAGGGACTCTCTGGAAACACCATATATTTT. Translating it yields CASSVNTWEGLSGNTIYF.